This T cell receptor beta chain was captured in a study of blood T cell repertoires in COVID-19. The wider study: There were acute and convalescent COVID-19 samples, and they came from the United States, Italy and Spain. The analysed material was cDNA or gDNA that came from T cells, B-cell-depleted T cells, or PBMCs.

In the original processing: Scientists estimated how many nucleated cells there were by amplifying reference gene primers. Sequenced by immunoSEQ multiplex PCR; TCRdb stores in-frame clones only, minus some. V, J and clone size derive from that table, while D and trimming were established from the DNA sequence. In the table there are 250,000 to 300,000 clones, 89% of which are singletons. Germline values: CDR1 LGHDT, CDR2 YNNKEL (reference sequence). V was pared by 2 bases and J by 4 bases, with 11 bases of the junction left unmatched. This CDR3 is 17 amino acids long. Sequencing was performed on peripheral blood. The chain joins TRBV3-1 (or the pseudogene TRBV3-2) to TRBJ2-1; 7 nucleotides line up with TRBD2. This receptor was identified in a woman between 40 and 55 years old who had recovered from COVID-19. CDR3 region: CASSQHSGTISYNEQFF. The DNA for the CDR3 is TGTGCCAGCAGCCAACATTCGGGGACTATCAGTTACAATGAGCAGTTCTTC.